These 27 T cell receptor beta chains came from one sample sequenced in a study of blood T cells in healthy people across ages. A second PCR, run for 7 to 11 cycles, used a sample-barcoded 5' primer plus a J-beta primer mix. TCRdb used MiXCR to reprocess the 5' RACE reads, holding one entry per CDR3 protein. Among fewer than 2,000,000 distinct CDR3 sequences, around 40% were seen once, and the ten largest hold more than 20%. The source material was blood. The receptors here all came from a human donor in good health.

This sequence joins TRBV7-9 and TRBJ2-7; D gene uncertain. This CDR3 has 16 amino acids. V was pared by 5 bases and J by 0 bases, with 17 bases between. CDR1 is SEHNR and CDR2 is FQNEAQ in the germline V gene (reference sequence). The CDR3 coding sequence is TGTGCCAGCAGCCCCCGACCCGGGTCCCCCTCCTACGAGCAGTACTTC. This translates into CASSPRPGSPSYEQYF. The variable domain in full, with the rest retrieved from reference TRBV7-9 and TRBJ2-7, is DTGVSQNPRHKITKRGQNVTFRCDPISEHNRLYWYRQTLGQGPEFLTYFQNEAQLEKSRLLSDRFSAERPKGSFSTLEIQRTEQGDSAMYLCASSPRPGSPSYEQYFGPGTRLTVT.

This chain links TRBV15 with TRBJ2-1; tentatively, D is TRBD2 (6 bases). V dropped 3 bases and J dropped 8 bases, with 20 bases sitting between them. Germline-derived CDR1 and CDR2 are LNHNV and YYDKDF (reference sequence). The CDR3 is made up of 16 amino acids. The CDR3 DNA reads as TGTGCCACCAGCAGCTTAGGAAGGGAGGTTTTCGATGAGCAGTTCTTC. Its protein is CATSSLGREVFDEQFF.

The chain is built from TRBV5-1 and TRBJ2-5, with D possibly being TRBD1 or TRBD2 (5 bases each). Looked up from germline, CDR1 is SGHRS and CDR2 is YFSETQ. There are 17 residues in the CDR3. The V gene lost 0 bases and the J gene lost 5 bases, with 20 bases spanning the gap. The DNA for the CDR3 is TGCGCCAGCAGCTTGGCACCGGGGCCCCGTCAGATGGAGACCCAGTACTTC. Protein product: CASSLAPGPRQMETQYF.

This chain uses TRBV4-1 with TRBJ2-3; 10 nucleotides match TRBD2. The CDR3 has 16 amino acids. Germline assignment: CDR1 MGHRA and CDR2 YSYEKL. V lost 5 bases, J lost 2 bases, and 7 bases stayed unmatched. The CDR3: CASSFRTSGYTDTQYF. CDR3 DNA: TGCGCCAGCAGCTTCCGGACTAGCGGATACACAGATACGCAGTATTTT.

For the CDR3, the DNA is TGCAGCGTTGCTTCTGGTATATCGTCCTACAATGAGCAGTTCTTC. Translated, it gives CSVASGISSYNEQFF. The chain combines TRBV29-1 with TRBJ2-1; D not resolved. Germline loops: CDR1 SQVTM, CDR2 ANQGSEA. Trimming took off 4 bases at V and 1 base at J, with 14 bases between the two ends. The CDR3 is 15 residues long.

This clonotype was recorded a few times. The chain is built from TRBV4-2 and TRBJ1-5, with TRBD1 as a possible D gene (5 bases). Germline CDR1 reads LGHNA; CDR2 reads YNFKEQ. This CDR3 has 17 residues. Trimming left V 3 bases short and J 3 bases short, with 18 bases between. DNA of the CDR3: TGTGCCAGCAGCCAGCATGGGGGGATTGGGGCCAATCAGCCCCAGCATTTT. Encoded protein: CASSQHGGIGANQPQHF.

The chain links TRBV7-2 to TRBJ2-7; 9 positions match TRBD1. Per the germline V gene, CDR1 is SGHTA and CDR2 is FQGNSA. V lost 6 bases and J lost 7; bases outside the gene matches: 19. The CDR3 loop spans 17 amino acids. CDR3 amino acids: CASSRGQGVWSYNEQYF. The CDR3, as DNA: TGTGCCAGCAGTCGGGGACAGGGCGTATGGTCCTACAATGAGCAGTACTTC.

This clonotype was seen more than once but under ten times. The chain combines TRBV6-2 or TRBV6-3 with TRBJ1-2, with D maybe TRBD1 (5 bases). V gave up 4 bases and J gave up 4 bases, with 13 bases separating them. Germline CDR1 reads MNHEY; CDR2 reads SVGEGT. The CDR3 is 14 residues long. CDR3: CASSSAGRVYGYTF. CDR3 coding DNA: TGTGCCAGCAGTTCGGCGGGCAGGGTCTATGGCTACACCTTC.

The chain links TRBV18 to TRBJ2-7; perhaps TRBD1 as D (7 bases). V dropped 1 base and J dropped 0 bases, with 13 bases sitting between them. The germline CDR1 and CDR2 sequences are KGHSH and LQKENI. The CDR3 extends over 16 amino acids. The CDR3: CASSPLPGGFSYEQYF. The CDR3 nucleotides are TGTGCCAGCTCACCACTCCCAGGGGGGTTCTCCTACGAGCAGTACTTC.

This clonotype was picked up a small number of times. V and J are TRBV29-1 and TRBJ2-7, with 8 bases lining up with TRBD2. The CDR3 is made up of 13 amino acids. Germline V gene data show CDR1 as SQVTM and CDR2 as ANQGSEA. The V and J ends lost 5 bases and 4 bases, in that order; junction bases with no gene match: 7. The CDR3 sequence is CSVTSPGGYEQYF. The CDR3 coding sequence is TGCAGCGTTACCTCCCCGGGGGGGTACGAGCAGTACTTC.

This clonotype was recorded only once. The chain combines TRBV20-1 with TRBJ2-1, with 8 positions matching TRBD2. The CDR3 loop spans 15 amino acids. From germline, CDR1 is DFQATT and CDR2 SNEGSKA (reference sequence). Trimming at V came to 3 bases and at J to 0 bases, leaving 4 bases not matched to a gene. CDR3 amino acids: CSASSSGVSYNEQFF. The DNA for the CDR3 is TGCAGTGCTAGTAGTAGCGGGGTCTCCTACAATGAGCAGTTCTTC.

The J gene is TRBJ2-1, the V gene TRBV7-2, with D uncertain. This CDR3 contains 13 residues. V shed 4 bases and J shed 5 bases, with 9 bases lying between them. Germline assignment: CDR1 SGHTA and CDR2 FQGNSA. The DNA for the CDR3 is TGTGCCAGCAGCTCTAGTTATCACAATGAGCAGTTCTTC. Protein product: CASSSSYHNEQFF.

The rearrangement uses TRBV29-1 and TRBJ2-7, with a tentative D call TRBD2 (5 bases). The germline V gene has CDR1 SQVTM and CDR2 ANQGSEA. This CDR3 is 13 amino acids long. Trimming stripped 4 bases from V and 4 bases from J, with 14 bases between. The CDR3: CSVVIGESYEQYF. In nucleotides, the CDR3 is TGCAGCGTTGTGATCGGGGAGTCTTACGAGCAGTACTTC.

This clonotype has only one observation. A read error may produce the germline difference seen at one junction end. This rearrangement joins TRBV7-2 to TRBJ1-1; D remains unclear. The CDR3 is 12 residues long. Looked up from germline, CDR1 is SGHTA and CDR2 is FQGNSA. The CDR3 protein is CAGSLFQTEAFF. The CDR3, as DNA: TGTGCCGGCAGCCTATTTCAGACTGAAGCTTTCTTT.

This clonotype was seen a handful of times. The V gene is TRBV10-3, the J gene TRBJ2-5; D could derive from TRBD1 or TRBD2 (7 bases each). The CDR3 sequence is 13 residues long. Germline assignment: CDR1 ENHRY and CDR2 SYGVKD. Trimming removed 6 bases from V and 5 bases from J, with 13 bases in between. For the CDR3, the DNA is TGTGCCATCAGGGGGACAGCGGGGGAGACCCAGTACTTC. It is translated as CAIRGTAGETQYF.

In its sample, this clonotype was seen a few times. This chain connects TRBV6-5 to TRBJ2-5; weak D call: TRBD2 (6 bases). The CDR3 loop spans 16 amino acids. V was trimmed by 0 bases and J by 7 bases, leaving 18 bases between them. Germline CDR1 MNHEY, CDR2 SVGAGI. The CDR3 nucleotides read TGTGCCAGCAGTTACTCGTCGGACTACTCCTTTGGGACCCAGTACTTC. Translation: CASSYSSDYSFGTQYF.

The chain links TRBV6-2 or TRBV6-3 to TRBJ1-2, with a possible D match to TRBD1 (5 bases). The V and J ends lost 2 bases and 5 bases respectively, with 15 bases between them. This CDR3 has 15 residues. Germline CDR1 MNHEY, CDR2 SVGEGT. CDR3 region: CASSYTGDRMYGYTF. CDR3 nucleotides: TGTGCCAGCAGTTACACCGGGGACCGGATGTATGGCTACACCTTC.

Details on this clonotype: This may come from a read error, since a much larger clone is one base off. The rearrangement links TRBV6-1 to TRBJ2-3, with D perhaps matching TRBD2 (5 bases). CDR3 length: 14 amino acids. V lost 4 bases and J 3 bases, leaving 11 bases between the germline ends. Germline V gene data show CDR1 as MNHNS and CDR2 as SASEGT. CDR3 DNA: TGTGCCAGCAGTGCTTTTTCGGGAACAGATACGCAGTATTTT. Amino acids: CASSAFSGTDTQYF.

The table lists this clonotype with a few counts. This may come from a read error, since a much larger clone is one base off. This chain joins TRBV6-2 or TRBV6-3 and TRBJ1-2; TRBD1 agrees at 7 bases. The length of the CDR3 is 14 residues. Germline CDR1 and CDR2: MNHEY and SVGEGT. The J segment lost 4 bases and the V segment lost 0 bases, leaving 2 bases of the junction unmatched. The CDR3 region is CASSYSDRIYGYTF. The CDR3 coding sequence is TGTGCCAGCAGTTACTCGGACAGGATCTATGGCTACACCTTC.

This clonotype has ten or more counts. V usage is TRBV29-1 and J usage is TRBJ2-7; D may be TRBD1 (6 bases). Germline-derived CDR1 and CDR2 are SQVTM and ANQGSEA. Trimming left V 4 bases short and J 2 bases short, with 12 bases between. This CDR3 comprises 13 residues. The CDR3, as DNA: TGCAGCGTTGTGGACAGCAATACCTACGAGCAGTACTTC. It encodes CSVVDSNTYEQYF.

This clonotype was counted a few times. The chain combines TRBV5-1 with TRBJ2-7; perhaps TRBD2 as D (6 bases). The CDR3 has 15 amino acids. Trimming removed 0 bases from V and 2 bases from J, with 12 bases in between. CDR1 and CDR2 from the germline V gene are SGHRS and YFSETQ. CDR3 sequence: CASSLDAGTTYEQYF. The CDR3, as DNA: TGCGCCAGCAGCTTGGATGCGGGGACCACCTACGAGCAGTACTTC.

Here the CDR3 DNA reads TGTGCCAGCAGCGGACCGGGACTAGCGGGGGCGACATTCACAGATACGCAGTATTTT. Translated: CASSGPGLAGATFTDTQYF. This rearrangement joins TRBV9 to TRBJ2-3; 14 bases fit TRBD2. V lost 3 bases, J lost 2 bases, and 11 bases stayed unmatched. Per the germline V gene, CDR1 is SGDLS and CDR2 is YYNGEE. This CDR3 is built from 19 residues.

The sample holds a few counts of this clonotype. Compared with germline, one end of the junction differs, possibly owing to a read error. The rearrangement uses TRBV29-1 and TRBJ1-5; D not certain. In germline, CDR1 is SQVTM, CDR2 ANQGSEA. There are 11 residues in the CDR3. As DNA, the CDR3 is TGTAGCGTTGGAATAAATCAGCCCCAGCATTTT. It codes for CSVGINQPQHF. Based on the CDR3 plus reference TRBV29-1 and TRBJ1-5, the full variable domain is SAVISQKPSRDICQRGTSLTIQCQVDSQVTMMFWYRQQPGQSLTLIATANQGSEATYESGFVIDKFPISRPNLTFSTLTVSNMSPEDSSIYLCSVGINQPQHFGDGTRLSIL.

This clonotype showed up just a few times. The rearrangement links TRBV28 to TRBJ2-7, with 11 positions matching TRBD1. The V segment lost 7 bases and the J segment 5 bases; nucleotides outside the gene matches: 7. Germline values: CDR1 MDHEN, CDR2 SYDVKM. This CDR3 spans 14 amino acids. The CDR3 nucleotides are TGTGCCAGCACAGGGGCGGGACAGGGGGACGAGCAGTACTTC. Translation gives CASTGAGQGDEQYF. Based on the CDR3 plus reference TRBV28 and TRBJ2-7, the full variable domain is DVKVTQSSRYLVKRTGEKVFLECVQDMDHENMFWYRQDPGLGLRLIYFSYDVKMKEKGDIPEGYSVSREKKERFSLILESASTNQTSMYLCASTGAGQGDEQYFGPGTRLTVT.

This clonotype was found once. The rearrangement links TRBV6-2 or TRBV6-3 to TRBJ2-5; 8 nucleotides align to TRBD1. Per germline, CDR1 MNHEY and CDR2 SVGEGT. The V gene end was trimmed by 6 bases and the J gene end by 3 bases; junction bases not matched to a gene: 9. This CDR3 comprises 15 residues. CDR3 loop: CASSRQGFREETQYF. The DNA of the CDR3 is TGTGCCAGCAGCAGACAGGGGTTTAGGGAAGAGACCCAGTACTTC.

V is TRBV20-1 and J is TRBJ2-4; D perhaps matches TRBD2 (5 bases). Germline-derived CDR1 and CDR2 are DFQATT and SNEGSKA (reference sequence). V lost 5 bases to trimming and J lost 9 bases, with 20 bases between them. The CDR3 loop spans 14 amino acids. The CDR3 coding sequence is TGCAGTGCTGGACCCCTTTCTAGAGAGGGCATTCAGTACTTC. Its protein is CSAGPLSREGIQYF.

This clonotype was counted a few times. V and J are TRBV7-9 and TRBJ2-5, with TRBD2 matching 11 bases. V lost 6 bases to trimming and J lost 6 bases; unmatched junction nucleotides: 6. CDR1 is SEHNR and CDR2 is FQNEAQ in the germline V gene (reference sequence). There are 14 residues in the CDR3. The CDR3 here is CASRLLAGGQTQYF. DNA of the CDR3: TGTGCCAGCAGACTTCTAGCGGGGGGTCAGACCCAGTACTTC.